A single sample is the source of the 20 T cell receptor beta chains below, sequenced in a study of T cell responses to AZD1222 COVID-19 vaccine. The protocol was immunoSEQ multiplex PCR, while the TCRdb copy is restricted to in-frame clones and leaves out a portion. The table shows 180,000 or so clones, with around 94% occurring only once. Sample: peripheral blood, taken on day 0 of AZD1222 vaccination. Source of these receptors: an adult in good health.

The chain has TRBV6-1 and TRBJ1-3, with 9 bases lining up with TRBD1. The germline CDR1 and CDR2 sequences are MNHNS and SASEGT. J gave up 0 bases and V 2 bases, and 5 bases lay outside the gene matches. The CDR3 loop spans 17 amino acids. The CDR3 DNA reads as TGTGCCAGCAGTGAATGGGGACAGGGTCGCTCTGGAAACACCATATATTTT. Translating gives CASSEWGQGRSGNTIYF.

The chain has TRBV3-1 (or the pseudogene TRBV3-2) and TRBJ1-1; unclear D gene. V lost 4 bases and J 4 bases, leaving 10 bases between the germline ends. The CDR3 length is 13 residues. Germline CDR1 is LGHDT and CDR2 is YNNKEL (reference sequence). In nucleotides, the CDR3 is TGTGCCAGCAGCCCCGGGCGTCTCACTGAAGCTTTCTTT. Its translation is CASSPGRLTEAFF.

The CDR3 DNA follows: TGTGCCAGCAGTGAGGGGACTAGGGAGACCCAGTACTTC. This gives the protein CASSEGTRETQYF. The chain combines TRBV6-4 with TRBJ2-5, with 8 bases aligning to TRBD2. CDR3 size: 13 residues. The germline V gene encodes CDR1 MRHNA and CDR2 SNTAGT. Unmatched junction bases numbered 2, after V lost 3 bases and J lost 5 bases.

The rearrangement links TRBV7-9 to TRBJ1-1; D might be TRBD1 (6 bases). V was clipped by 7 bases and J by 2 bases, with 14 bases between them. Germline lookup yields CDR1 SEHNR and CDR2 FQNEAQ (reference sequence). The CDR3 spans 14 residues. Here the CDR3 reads CASNSRGRNTEAFF. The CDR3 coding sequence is TGTGCCAGCAACAGCCGGGGGCGAAACACTGAAGCTTTCTTT.

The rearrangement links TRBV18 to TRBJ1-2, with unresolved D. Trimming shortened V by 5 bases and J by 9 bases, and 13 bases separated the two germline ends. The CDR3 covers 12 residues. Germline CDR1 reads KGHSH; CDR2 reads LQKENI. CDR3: CASSASEDSYTF. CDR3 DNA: TGTGCCAGCTCAGCTTCTGAGGATAGCTACACCTTC.

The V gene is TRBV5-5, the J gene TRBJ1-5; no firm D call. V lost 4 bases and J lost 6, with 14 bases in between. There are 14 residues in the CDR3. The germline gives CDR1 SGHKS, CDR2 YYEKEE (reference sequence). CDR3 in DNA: TGTGCCAGCAGCGTGGCGGGAGGGAGTCAGCCCCAGCATTTT. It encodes CASSVAGGSQPQHF. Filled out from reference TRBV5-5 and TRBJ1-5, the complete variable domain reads DAGVTQSPTHLIKTRGQQVTLRCSPISGHKSVSWYQQVLGQGPQFIFQYYEKEERGRGNFPDRFSARQFPNYSSELNVNALLLGDSALYLCASSVAGGSQPQHFGDGTRLSIL.

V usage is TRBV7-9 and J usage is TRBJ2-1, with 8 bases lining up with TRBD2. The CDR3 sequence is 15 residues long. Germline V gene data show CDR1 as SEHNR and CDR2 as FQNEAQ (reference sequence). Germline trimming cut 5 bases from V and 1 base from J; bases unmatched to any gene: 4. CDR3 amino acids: CASSQSGGSYNEQFF. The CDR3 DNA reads TGTGCCAGCAGCCAATCGGGAGGGTCCTACAATGAGCAGTTCTTC.

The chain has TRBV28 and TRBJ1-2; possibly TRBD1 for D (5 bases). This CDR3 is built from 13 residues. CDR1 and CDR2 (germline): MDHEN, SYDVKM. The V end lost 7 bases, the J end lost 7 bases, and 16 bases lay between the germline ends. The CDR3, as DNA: TGTGCCAGCACAACAACGCCGGGGCTTGGCTACACCTTC. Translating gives CASTTTPGLGYTF.

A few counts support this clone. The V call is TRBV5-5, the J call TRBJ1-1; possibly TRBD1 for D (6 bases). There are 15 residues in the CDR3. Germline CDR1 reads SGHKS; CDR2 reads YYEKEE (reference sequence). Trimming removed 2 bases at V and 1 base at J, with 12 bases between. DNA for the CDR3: TGTGCCAGCAGCTTTCAAGGGGGATGGAACACTGAAGCTTTCTTT. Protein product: CASSFQGGWNTEAFF.

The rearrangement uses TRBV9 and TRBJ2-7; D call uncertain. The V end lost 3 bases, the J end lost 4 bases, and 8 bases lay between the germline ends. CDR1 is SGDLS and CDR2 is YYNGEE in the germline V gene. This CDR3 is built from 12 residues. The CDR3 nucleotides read TGTGCCAGCAGCGCGGACGGTTACGAGCAGTACTTC. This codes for CASSADGYEQYF.

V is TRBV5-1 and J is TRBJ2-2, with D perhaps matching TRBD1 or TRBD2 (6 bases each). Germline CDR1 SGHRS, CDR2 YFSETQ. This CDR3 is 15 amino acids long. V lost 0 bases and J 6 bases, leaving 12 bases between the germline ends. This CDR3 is CASSLEGGRSGELFF. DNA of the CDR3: TGCGCCAGCAGCTTGGAGGGGGGCCGGTCCGGGGAGCTGTTTTTT.

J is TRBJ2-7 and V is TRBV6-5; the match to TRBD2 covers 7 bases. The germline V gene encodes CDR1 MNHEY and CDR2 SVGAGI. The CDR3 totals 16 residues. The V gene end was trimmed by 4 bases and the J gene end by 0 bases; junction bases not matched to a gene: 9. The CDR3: CASSSTSGVDSYEQYF. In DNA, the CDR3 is TGTGCCAGCAGTTCCACGAGCGGGGTTGACTCCTACGAGCAGTACTTC.

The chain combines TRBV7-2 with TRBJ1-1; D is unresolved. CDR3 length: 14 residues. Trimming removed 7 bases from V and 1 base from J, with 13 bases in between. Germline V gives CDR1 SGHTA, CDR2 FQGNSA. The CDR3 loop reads CASTPPIRNTEAFF. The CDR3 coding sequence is TGTGCCAGCACCCCTCCTATACGGAACACTGAAGCTTTCTTT.

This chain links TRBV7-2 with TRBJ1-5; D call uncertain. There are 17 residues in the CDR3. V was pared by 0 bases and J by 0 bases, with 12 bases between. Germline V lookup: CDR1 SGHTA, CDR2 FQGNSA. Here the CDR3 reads CASSLAPASYSNQPQHF. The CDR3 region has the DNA TGTGCCAGCAGCTTAGCGCCAGCTAGCTATAGCAATCAGCCCCAGCATTTT.

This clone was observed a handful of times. CDR3 nucleotides: TGTGCCAGCAGCTTAGCTAGCGGGAGCTCCTACGAGCAGTACTTC. This sequence encodes CASSLASGSSYEQYF. The genes are TRBV7-6 and TRBJ2-7; 9 bases match TRBD2. With V trimmed by 0 bases and J by 0 bases, 0 bases remained unmatched. This CDR3 has 15 amino acids. CDR1 is SGHVS and CDR2 is FNYEAQ in the germline V gene.

The CDR3: CASSPLGVHSYNEQFF. CDR3 nucleotide sequence: TGTGCCAGTAGTCCCCTCGGAGTCCACTCCTACAATGAGCAGTTCTTC. The gene calls are TRBV19 and TRBJ2-1; D call uncertain. The CDR3 runs 16 residues. V was cut by 5 bases and J by 0 bases, with 14 bases left in between. CDR1 is LNHDA and CDR2 is SQIVND in the germline V gene (reference sequence).

CDR3 bases: TGTGCCAGCGAGAGGGATGTTAATCAGCCCCAGCATTTT. Protein product: CASERDVNQPQHF. This rearrangement joins TRBV2 to TRBJ1-5; D remains ambiguous. V was shortened by 8 bases and J by 4 bases, with 12 bases between the two germline ends. The CDR3 covers 13 residues. CDR1 and CDR2 from the germline V gene are SNHLY and FYNNEI. The full variable domain, with the rest looked up from reference TRBV2 and TRBJ1-5, is EPEVTQTPSHQVTQMGQEVILRCVPISNHLYFYWYRQILGQKVEFLVSFYNNEISEKSEIFDDQFSVERPDGSNFTLKIRSTKLEDSAMYFCASERDVNQPQHFGDGTRLSIL.

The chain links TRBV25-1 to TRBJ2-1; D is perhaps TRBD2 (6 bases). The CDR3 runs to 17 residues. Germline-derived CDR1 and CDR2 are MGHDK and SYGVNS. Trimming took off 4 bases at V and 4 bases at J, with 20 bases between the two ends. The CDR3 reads CASSGQAGGNFYNEQFF. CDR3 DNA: TGTGCCAGCAGTGGCCAGGCTGGGGGGAACTTTTACAATGAGCAGTTCTTC.

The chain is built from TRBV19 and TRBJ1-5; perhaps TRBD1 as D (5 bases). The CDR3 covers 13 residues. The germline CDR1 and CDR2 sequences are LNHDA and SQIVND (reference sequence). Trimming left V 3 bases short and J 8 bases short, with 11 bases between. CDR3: CASSIPGMEPQHF. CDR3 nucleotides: TGTGCCAGTAGTATCCCAGGGATGGAGCCCCAGCATTTT.

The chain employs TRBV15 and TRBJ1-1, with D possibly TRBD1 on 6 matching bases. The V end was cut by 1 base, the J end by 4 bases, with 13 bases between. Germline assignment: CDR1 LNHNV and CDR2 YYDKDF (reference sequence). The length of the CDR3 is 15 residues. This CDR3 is CATSRGRGGLTEAFF. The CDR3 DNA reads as TGTGCCACCAGCAGAGGGCGTGGGGGGCTCACTGAAGCTTTCTTT.